The clone carrying this TCR beta chain was seen only a few times. This sample was included in a study of blood T cell repertoires in COVID-19. Study information: T cells, B-cell-depleted T cells, or PBMCs supplied cDNA or gDNA.

Original data processing: Scientists estimated how many nucleated cells there were by amplifying reference gene primers. Generated by immunoSEQ multiplex PCR, the TCRdb table keeps only in-frame clones and is missing some. That table furnishes V, J and clone size, whereas the DNA furnished D and trimming. This repertoire shows around 70,000 clones, roughly 80% found once; its top ten account for around 5%. The V end was cut by 3 bases, the J end by 1 base, with 13 bases between. Germline values: CDR1 SGHNT, CDR2 YYREEE (reference sequence). CDR3 length: 15 residues. The sequencing sample was made of peripheral blood. The chain couples TRBV5-4 to TRBJ1-1; D may be TRBD1 (6 bases). The receptor was isolated from an elderly woman with active or convalescent COVID-19. The CDR3 DNA follows: TGTGCCAGCAGCTACAGTGTACAGGGGAACACTGAAGCTTTCTTT. Translation: CASSYSVQGNTEAFF.